This T cell receptor (beta chain) was sequenced for a study of blood T cell repertoires in COVID-19. Across the study: Sites in the United States, Italy and Spain provided acute and convalescent COVID-19 samples. PBMCs, B-cell-depleted T cells, or T cells were the source of the cDNA or gDNA that made up the material.

The germline V gene encodes CDR1 MDHEN and CDR2 SYDVKM. This CDR3 has 14 residues. Trimming removed 6 bases from V and 2 bases from J; junction bases left unmatched: 6. In the authors' methods: Counts of nucleated cells, estimated from reference gene primer amplification, were obtained. Clones were read by immunoSEQ multiplex PCR, and TCRdb kept only the in-frame ones, dropping some. V, J and clone size were drawn from that table, and D and trimming were deduced from the DNA. Of about 69,000 clones in the sample, 90% were seen once. The specimen sequenced was peripheral blood. The chain has TRBV28 and TRBJ1-2, with 7 bases that match TRBD1. This receptor was taken from a young woman with acute or convalescent COVID-19. This CDR3 is CASSAGQVNYGYTF. Here the CDR3 DNA reads TGTGCCAGCAGCGCTGGACAGGTCAACTATGGCTACACCTTC.